This TCR beta chain came from a study of blood T cell repertoires in COVID-19. Study summary: Material from acute and convalescent COVID-19 was sourced from the United States, Italy and Spain. Sample material is recorded as cDNA or gDNA derived from T cells, B-cell-depleted T cells, or PBMCs.

This CDR3 has 15 residues. Per germline, CDR1 MDHEN and CDR2 SYDVKM. The V and J ends lost 0 bases and 6 bases, in that order; junction bases with no gene match: 3. Recruited during active infection, patients (from Seattle) were subsequently followed longitudinally. This clone appeared once. The repertoire was sequenced with immunoSEQ multiplex PCR; TCRdb's copy has only in-frame clones and lacks some. The repertoire holds roughly 190,000 clones, with roughly 82% as singletons. The chain combines TRBV28 with TRBJ2-7; 12 nucleotides line up with TRBD2. This sequence originates from a woman in her sixties or seventies with COVID-19, enrolled during active disease. Sample: peripheral blood. CDR3 bases: TGTGCCAGCAGTTTATGGGCTAGCGGGAGGGCCGAGCAGTACTTC. It yields the protein CASSLWASGRAEQYF.